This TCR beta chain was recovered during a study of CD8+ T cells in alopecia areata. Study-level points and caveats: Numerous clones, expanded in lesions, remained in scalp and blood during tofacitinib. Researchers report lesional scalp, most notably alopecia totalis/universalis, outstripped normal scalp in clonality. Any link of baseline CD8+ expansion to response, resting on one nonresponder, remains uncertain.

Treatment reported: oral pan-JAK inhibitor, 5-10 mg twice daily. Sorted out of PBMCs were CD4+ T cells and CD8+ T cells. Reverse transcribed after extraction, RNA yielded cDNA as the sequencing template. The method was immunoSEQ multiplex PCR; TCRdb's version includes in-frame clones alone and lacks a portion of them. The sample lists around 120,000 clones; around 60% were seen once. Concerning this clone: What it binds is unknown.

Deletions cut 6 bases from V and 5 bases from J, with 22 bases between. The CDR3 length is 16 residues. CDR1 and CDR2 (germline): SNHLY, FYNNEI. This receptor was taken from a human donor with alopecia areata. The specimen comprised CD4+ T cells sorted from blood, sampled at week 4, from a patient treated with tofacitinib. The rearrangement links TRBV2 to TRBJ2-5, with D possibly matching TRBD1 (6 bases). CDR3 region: CASSHSRGGGSETQYF. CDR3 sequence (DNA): TGTGCCAGCAGCCACTCTCGAGGGGGTGGCTCGGAGACCCAGTACTTC.